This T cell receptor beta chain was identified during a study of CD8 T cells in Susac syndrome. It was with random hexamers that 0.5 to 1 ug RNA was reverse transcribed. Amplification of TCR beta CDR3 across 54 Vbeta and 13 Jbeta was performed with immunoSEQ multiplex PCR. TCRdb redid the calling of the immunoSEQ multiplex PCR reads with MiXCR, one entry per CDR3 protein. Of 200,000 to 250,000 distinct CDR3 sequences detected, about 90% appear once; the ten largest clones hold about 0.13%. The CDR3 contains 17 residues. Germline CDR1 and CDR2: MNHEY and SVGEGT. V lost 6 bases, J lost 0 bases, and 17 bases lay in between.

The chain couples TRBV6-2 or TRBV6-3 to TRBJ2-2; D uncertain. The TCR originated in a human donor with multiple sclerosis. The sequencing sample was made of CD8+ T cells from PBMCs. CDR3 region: CASSKSVVTSNTGELFF. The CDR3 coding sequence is TGTGCCAGCAGCAAGAGTGTGGTCACCTCGAACACCGGGGAGCTGTTTTTT.